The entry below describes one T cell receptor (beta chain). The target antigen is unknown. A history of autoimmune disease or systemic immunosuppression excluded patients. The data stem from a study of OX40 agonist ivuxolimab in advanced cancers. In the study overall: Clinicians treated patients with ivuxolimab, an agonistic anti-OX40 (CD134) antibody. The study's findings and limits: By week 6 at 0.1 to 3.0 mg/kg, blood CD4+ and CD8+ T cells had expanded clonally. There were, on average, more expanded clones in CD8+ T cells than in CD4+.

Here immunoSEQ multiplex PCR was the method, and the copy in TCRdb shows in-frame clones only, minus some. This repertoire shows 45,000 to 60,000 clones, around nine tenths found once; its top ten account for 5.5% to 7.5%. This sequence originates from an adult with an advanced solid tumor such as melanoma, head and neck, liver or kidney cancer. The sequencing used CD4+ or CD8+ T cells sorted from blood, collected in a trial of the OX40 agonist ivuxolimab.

The CDR3 loop reads CASSQGTGNDEQFF. The CDR3, as DNA: TGTGCCAGCAGCCAAGGTACAGGGAACGATGAGCAGTTCTTC. This chain connects TRBV14 to TRBJ2-1; TRBD1 might be the D (6 bases). Germline CDR1 and CDR2: SGHDN and FVKESK. The CDR3 covers 14 residues. Between the trimmed V and J ends, which lost 1 base and 8 bases, there was a span of 12 bases.